This is a list of T cell receptor beta chains from one sample in a study of T cells in Graves' hyperthyroidism and ophthalmopathy. TCRdb independently ran MiXCR on the multiplex PCR reads; one entry per CDR3 protein. The sample consists of fewer than 250,000 distinct CDR3 sequences, around 26% of them appearing once. Sequencing was done on a sample of blood. The source is a woman aged 40 to 55 with Graves' ophthalmopathy. The CDR3 runs from the conserved cysteine through the conserved F or W. A D gene is named only where the DNA matches it firmly. A clone size is listed for some rows: how often the clone was seen (once, few, many), or a class if it is expanded.

j_call: TRBJ1-1
d_call: .
clone_size: .
v_call: TRBV7-2
cdr3_aa: CASSSGPGGFTEAFF
cdr3_nt: TGTGCCAGCAGCTCGGGGCCCGGAGGGTTCACTGAAGCTTTCTTT

j_call: TRBJ1-1
d_call: .
clone_size: .
v_call: TRBV28
cdr3_aa: CASSFWGLAYTEAFF
cdr3_nt: TGTGCCAGCAGTTTCTGGGGATTGGCGTACACTGAAGCTTTCTTT

j_call: TRBJ2-7
d_call: .
clone_size: many
v_call: TRBV18
cdr3_aa: CASSPQYADGEQYF
cdr3_nt: TGTGCCAGCTCACCACAGTACGCAGATGGCGAGCAGTACTTC

j_call: TRBJ1-3
d_call: .
clone_size: many
v_call: TRBV28
cdr3_aa: CASTDWGGAGNTIYF
cdr3_nt: TGTGCCAGCACCGATTGGGGCGGGGCCGGAAACACCATATATTTT

j_call: TRBJ2-5
d_call: .
clone_size: many
v_call: TRBV2
cdr3_aa: CASSDGGGAETQYF
cdr3_nt: TGTGCCAGCAGTGACGGAGGGGGCGCGGAGACCCAGTACTTC

j_call: TRBJ2-7
d_call: .
clone_size: .
v_call: TRBV20-1
cdr3_aa: CSARIPGQQQYF
cdr3_nt: TGCAGTGCTAGAATACCGGGGCAGCAGCAGTACTTC

j_call: TRBJ1-1
d_call: .
clone_size: many
v_call: TRBV4-2
cdr3_aa: CASSQPQGQAHTEAFF
cdr3_nt: TGTGCCAGCAGCCAACCCCAGGGGCAGGCCCACACTGAAGCTTTCTTT

j_call: TRBJ1-3
d_call: .
clone_size: many
v_call: TRBV28
cdr3_aa: CASRGRRGTGNTIYF
cdr3_nt: TGTGCCAGCAGGGGCAGAAGGGGGACTGGAAACACCATATATTTT

j_call: TRBJ2-7
d_call: TRBD2
clone_size: .
v_call: TRBV15
cdr3_aa: CATSRRGTSREQYF
cdr3_nt: TGTGCCACCAGCAGACGCGGGACTAGCCGCGAGCAGTACTTC

j_call: TRBJ2-2
d_call: TRBD1
clone_size: .
v_call: TRBV6-5
cdr3_aa: CASSYRQGATGELFF
cdr3_nt: TGTGCCAGCAGTTACCGACAGGGGGCCACCGGGGAGCTGTTTTTT

j_call: TRBJ2-7
d_call: TRBD1
clone_size: many
v_call: TRBV18
cdr3_aa: CASSPRAPGQGVHEQYF
cdr3_nt: TGTGCCAGCTCACCAAGGGCGCCGGGACAGGGTGTCCACGAGCAGTACTTC

j_call: TRBJ1-1
d_call: .
clone_size: many
v_call: TRBV19
cdr3_aa: CASSVGTEAFF
cdr3_nt: TGTGCCAGTAGTGTTGGCACTGAAGCTTTCTTT

j_call: TRBJ1-3
d_call: .
clone_size: few
v_call: TRBV4-1
cdr3_aa: CASSQARTAGNTIYF
cdr3_nt: TGCGCCAGCAGCCAGGCCCGGACGGCTGGAAACACCATATATTTT

j_call: TRBJ2-5
d_call: .
clone_size: many
v_call: TRBV14
cdr3_aa: CASSQQYFGTQYF
cdr3_nt: TGTGCCAGCAGCCAACAGTATTTTGGGACCCAGTACTTC

j_call: TRBJ1-5
d_call: .
clone_size: .
v_call: TRBV6-1
cdr3_aa: CASSVTGITTQLF
cdr3_nt: TGTGCCAGCAGTGTAACAGGGATCACGACCCAGCTTTTT

j_call: TRBJ1-1
d_call: TRBD1
clone_size: many
v_call: TRBV15
cdr3_aa: CATTFGTGIGYTEAFF
cdr3_nt: TGTGCCACCACTTTCGGGACAGGGATTGGGTACACTGAAGCTTTCTTT

j_call: TRBJ1-1
d_call: .
clone_size: many
v_call: TRBV29-1
cdr3_aa: CSIPEGGLNTEAFF
cdr3_nt: TGCAGCATCCCCGAGGGGGGACTGAACACTGAAGCTTTCTTT

j_call: TRBJ1-5
d_call: .
clone_size: many
v_call: TRBV12-5
cdr3_aa: CASGQGGNQPQHF
cdr3_nt: TGTGCTAGTGGCCAGGGAGGCAATCAGCCCCAGCATTTT

j_call: TRBJ1-2
d_call: TRBD1
clone_size: .
v_call: TRBV28
cdr3_aa: CASTDRVYGPGYTF
cdr3_nt: TGTGCCAGCACCGACAGGGTCTATGGACCTGGCTACACCTTC

j_call: TRBJ2-2
d_call: .
clone_size: many
v_call: TRBV4-1
cdr3_aa: CASSQEGSPLGGELFF
cdr3_nt: TGCGCCAGCAGCCAAGAAGGGAGCCCCTTAGGCGGGGAGCTGTTTTTT

j_call: TRBJ2-7
d_call: .
clone_size: many
v_call: TRBV19
cdr3_aa: CASSAGTDYEQYF
cdr3_nt: TGTGCCAGCTCCGCCGGGACCGACTACGAGCAGTACTTC

j_call: TRBJ1-3
d_call: .
clone_size: many
v_call: TRBV5-5
cdr3_aa: CASSLALGAGNTIYF
cdr3_nt: TGTGCCAGCAGCTTGGCCCTGGGGGCTGGAAACACCATATATTTT

j_call: TRBJ2-5
d_call: .
clone_size: many
v_call: TRBV15
cdr3_aa: CATSRDKAETQYF
cdr3_nt: TGTGCCACCAGCAGAGATAAGGCGGAGACCCAGTACTTC

j_call: TRBJ2-5
d_call: TRBD2
clone_size: many
v_call: TRBV6-2/TRBV6-3
cdr3_aa: CASIYGLAGGPYQETQYF
cdr3_nt: TGTGCCAGCATCTACGGACTAGCGGGAGGGCCGTACCAAGAGACCCAGTACTTC

j_call: TRBJ2-5
d_call: .
clone_size: .
v_call: TRBV6-2/TRBV6-3
cdr3_aa: CASSYGRVSLKTQYF
cdr3_nt: TGTGCCAGCAGTTACGGGCGGGTGAGCTTGAAGACCCAGTACTTC

j_call: TRBJ2-7
d_call: TRBD2
clone_size: .
v_call: TRBV12-3/TRBV12-4
cdr3_aa: CASGTSVFEQYF
cdr3_nt: TGTGCCAGCGGGACTAGCGTGTTCGAGCAGTACTTC

j_call: TRBJ2-7
d_call: TRBD1
clone_size: .
v_call: TRBV6-1
cdr3_aa: CASSLNRGDEQYF
cdr3_nt: TGTGCCAGCAGCCTTAACAGGGGCGACGAGCAGTACTTC

j_call: TRBJ1-5
d_call: .
clone_size: many
v_call: TRBV19
cdr3_aa: CASNSGYSNQPQHF
cdr3_nt: TGTGCCAGTAACTCAGGTTATAGCAATCAGCCCCAGCATTTT

j_call: TRBJ2-7
d_call: .
clone_size: many
v_call: TRBV6-5
cdr3_aa: CASRLDGYEQYF
cdr3_nt: TGTGCCAGCAGACTGGACGGGTACGAGCAGTACTTC

j_call: TRBJ2-5
d_call: TRBD2
clone_size: many
v_call: TRBV5-1
cdr3_aa: CASSLTSGSRKETQYF
cdr3_nt: TGCGCCAGCAGCTTAACTAGCGGGAGTAGGAAAGAGACCCAGTACTTC

j_call: TRBJ1-2
d_call: TRBD1
clone_size: many
v_call: TRBV20-1
cdr3_aa: CSATGTGDAYGYTF
cdr3_nt: TGCAGTGCCACCGGGACAGGTGATGCCTATGGCTACACCTTC

j_call: TRBJ2-2
d_call: TRBD2
clone_size: many
v_call: TRBV20-1
cdr3_aa: CSARPPAGGFAGELFF
cdr3_nt: TGCAGTGCTAGACCTCCAGCGGGAGGATTCGCCGGGGAGCTGTTTTTT

j_call: TRBJ2-1
d_call: .
clone_size: few
v_call: TRBV11-2
cdr3_aa: CASSFGLGTDEQFF
cdr3_nt: TGTGCCAGCAGCTTCGGACTAGGGACAGATGAGCAGTTCTTC

j_call: TRBJ1-1
d_call: TRBD1
clone_size: .
v_call: TRBV7-8
cdr3_aa: CASSLRTGRLNTEAFF
cdr3_nt: TGTGCCAGCAGCCTCAGGACAGGGCGCCTGAACACTGAAGCTTTCTTT

j_call: TRBJ2-7
d_call: .
clone_size: many
v_call: TRBV28
cdr3_aa: CASSFERNEQYF
cdr3_nt: TGTGCCAGCAGTTTCGAGCGGAACGAGCAGTACTTC

j_call: TRBJ1-1
d_call: .
clone_size: .
v_call: TRBV20-1
cdr3_aa: CSVQGWWDTEAFF
cdr3_nt: TGCAGTGTTCAAGGGTGGTGGGACACTGAAGCTTTCTTT

j_call: TRBJ2-2
d_call: .
clone_size: many
v_call: TRBV28
cdr3_aa: CASTSSGLDTGELFF
cdr3_nt: TGTGCCAGCACCTCCTCAGGGTTGGACACCGGGGAGCTGTTTTTT

j_call: TRBJ2-7
d_call: TRBD1
clone_size: few
v_call: TRBV6-1
cdr3_aa: CASNLGQTNRYEQYF
cdr3_nt: TGTGCCAGCAATCTGGGACAGACAAATAGGTACGAGCAGTACTTC

j_call: TRBJ1-5
d_call: .
clone_size: few
v_call: TRBV20-1
cdr3_aa: CSARTATGGQPQHF
cdr3_nt: TGCAGTGCTCGGACTGCAACGGGCGGTCAGCCCCAGCATTTT